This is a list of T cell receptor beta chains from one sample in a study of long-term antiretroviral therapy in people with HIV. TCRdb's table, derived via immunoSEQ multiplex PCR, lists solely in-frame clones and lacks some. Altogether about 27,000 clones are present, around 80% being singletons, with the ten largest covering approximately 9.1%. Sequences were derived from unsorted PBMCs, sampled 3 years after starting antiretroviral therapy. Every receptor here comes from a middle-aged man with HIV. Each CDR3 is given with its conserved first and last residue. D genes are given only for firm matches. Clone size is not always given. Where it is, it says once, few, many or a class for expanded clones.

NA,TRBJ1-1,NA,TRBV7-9,TGTGCCAGCAGCTTAGCGCGAATATCGGCGAACACTGAAGCTTTCTTT,CASSLARISANTEAFF
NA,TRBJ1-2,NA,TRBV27,TGTGCCAGCAGTCCCCTGGGGGGGGCGCCAGGTGGCTACACCTTC,CASSPLGGAPGGYTF
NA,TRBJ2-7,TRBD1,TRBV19,TGTGCCAGTAGTATGGCCGCCTCGACAGGGGTATACGAGCAGTACTTC,CASSMAASTGVYEQYF
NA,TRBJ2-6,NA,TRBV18,TGTGCCAGCTCACCCATTCAGCTCACCGGGGCCAACGTCCTGACTTTC,CASSPIQLTGANVLTF
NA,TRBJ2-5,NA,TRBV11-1,TGTGCCAGCAGCCCCCTAGCGATACAAGAGACCCAGTACTTC,CASSPLAIQETQYF
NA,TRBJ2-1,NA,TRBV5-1,TGCGCCAGCAGCCTAGGGTTTGGGACCTCTGAGCAGTTCTTC,CASSLGFGTSEQFF
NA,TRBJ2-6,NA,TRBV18,TGTGCCAGCTCACCAATGTCGGCTGGGGCCAACGTCCTGACTTTC,CASSPMSAGANVLTF
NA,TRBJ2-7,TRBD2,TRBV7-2,TGTGCCAGCAGCTACCATAGCGGGGAGGGTTACTACGAGCAGTACTTC,CASSYHSGEGYYEQYF
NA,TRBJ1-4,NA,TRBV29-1,TGCAGCGTGGATACAGGTGCGACTAATGAAAAACTGTTTTTT,CSVDTGATNEKLFF
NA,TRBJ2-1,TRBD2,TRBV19,TGTGCCAGTAGTATTCTAGCGGGGGACAATGAGCAGTTCTTC,CASSILAGDNEQFF
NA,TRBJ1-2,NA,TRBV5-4,TGTGCCAGCAGCTCAGACCCCAGGGGAACAATTGGCTACACCTTC,CASSSDPRGTIGYTF
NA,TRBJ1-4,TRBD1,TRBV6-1,TGTGCCAGCAGTGCCTCAGGGGGGACTAATGAAAAACTGTTTTTT,CASSASGGTNEKLFF
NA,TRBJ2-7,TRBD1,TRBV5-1,TGCGCCAGCAGCTCGGGACAGGGTTTACGCGAGCAGTACTTC,CASSSGQGLREQYF
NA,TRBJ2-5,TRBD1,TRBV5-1,TGCGCCAGCAGCTCCGGACAGGGGCAAGAGACCCAGTACTTC,CASSSGQGQETQYF
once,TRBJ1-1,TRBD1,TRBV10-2,TGCGCCAGCAGGGGACAGGGCTACACTGAAGCTTTCTTT,CASRGQGYTEAFF
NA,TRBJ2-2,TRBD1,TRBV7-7,TGTGCTAGCAGCGACGACAGGGCGAACACCGGGGAGCTGTTTTTT,CASSDDRANTGELFF
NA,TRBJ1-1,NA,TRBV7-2,TGTGCCAGCAGCTTATATTCCCGAGAAGCTTTCTTT,CASSLYSREAFF
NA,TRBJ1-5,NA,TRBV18,TGTGCCAGCTCACCTTCCCAGGATCAGCCCCAGCATTTT,CASSPSQDQPQHF